Below, 2 T cell receptor beta chains from the same sample are listed, as sequenced in a study of blood T cell repertoires in COVID-19. Assay used: immunoSEQ multiplex PCR; TCRdb lists only in-frame clones, some missing. This table holds over 45,000 clones, around 86% found once. The material sequenced was peripheral blood. Receptors were obtained from a man in his 60s with active COVID-19.

The V and J genes are TRBV7-2 and TRBJ1-2; 10 bases fit TRBD1. The V gene's germline CDR1 is SGHTA and CDR2 FQGNSA. The CDR3 totals 15 residues. J was trimmed by 8 bases and V by 5 bases; bases with no gene match: 11. The chain's CDR3 is CASSVARGTGEGYTF. The CDR3 region has the DNA TGTGCCAGCAGCGTCGCACGTGGGACAGGGGAGGGCTACACCTTC.

Here the CDR3 DNA reads TGTGCCAGCAGCCCCGGACTAGTCTTAAGCACAGATACGCAGTATTTT. It yields the protein CASSPGLVLSTDTQYF. The chain joins TRBV7-9 to TRBJ2-3; 7 bases are a match to TRBD2. J was trimmed by 0 bases and V by 5 bases; bases with no gene match: 8. CDR1 is SEHNR and CDR2 is FQNEAQ in the germline V gene (reference sequence). The CDR3 is made up of 16 amino acids. The full variable domain, with the rest looked up from reference TRBV7-9 and TRBJ2-3, is DTGVSQNPRHKITKRGQNVTFRCDPISEHNRLYWYRQTLGQGPEFLTYFQNEAQLEKSRLLSDRFSAERPKGSFSTLEIQRTEQGDSAMYLCASSPGLVLSTDTQYFGPGTRLTVL.